Included here is one TCR beta chain sequence, with context. How the authors handled the data: By means of reference gene primer amplification, nucleated cell counts were estimated. The protocol was immunoSEQ multiplex PCR, while the TCRdb copy is restricted to in-frame clones and leaves out a portion. The V and J calls and the clone size are those of that table, but D and trimming were determined from the DNA. The table includes about 120,000 clones, about 85% detected once. The sample originates from a study of blood T cell repertoires in COVID-19. Across the whole study: Acute and convalescent COVID-19 samples came from the United States, Italy and Spain. Sources were T cells, B-cell-depleted T cells, or PBMCs; the material itself was cDNA or gDNA.

CDR1 and CDR2 (germline): SGHRS, YFSETQ. The CDR3 has 13 amino acids. The V end was cut by 4 bases, the J end by 4 bases, with 11 bases between. The TCR sequence derives from a woman older than 75 with acute or convalescent COVID-19. The chain is built from TRBV5-1 and TRBJ1-2; D not certain. The sequenced sample consisted of peripheral blood. The CDR3 protein is CASSPDLGYGYTF. The CDR3 bases are TGCGCCAGCAGCCCGGACTTGGGCTATGGCTACACCTTC.